These 9 T cell receptor beta chains were all obtained from the same sample, sequenced in a study of spatial heterogeneity in lung cancer. Findings of the study overall: For expanded intratumoral alpha and beta TCRs, counts tracked tumor mutation counts.

Noted time point: sample taken at primary tumor resection. TCRdb redid the calling of the 5' RACE reads with MiXCR, one entry per CDR3 protein. The table includes over 15,000 distinct CDR3 sequences, about 6.7% detected once. These receptors are not linked to any known antigen. Sequencing used lung tumor tissue, obtained at surgery. The receptors derive from a female donor with early-stage non-small cell lung cancer.

This clonotype was counted at least ten times. This beta chain came through as a stray read in a library set up for alpha chains, and its size says little. The J gene is TRBJ1-1, the V gene TRBV18; D perhaps matches TRBD1 (5 bases). The CDR3 has 14 amino acids. Germline CDR1 KGHSH, CDR2 LQKENI. V was shortened by 4 bases and J by 1 base, with 10 bases between the two germline ends. The CDR3 DNA reads TGTGCCAGCTCACGAACAGGTACGAACACTGAAGCTTTCTTT. It codes for CASSRTGTNTEAFF.

The table lists this clonotype with a few counts. A library made for alpha chains picked up this beta chain off target, so its size means little. The chain links TRBV5-1 to TRBJ2-3; 7 bases agree with TRBD1. Germline V gene sequence: CDR1 SGHRS, CDR2 YFSETQ. Trimming cost V 4 bases and J 2 bases; bases outside gene matches: 7. The CDR3 is 15 residues long. This CDR3 is CASSQPGTATDTQYF. The DNA for the CDR3 is TGCGCCAGCAGCCAACCCGGGACAGCCACAGATACGCAGTATTTT.

This clonotype was picked up many times. This beta chain is an unintended read in a library built for alpha chains; its size means little. CDR3 loop: CASSPRPLTATNEKLFF. The CDR3 DNA reads TGTGCCAGCTCACCACGTCCCTTGACAGCAACTAATGAAAAACTGTTTTTT. V gene TRBV18 combines with J gene TRBJ1-4; a weak D match, TRBD1 (5 bases). The germline CDR1 and CDR2 sequences are KGHSH and LQKENI. V was clipped by 1 base and J by 0 bases, with 12 bases between them. The CDR3 runs to 17 residues.

This clonotype was counted many times. For a library built for alpha chains, this beta chain is a stray read; little rests on its size. V and J are TRBV28 and TRBJ1-5, with D maybe TRBD1 (5 bases). Germline CDR1 and CDR2: MDHEN and SYDVKM. The CDR3 length is 13 residues. V dropped 6 bases and J dropped 5 bases, with 11 bases sitting between them. The CDR3 sequence: CASSAQGYQPQHF. The CDR3 region has the DNA TGTGCCAGCAGCGCCCAGGGATATCAGCCCCAGCATTTT.

Within the sample, this clonotype is medium-sized (0.01 to 0.1%). Found in a library prepared for alpha chains, this beta chain is an off-target read, and its abundance has little meaning. The rearrangement links TRBV27 to TRBJ1-5; D might be TRBD1 (6 bases). Germline V lookup: CDR1 MNHEY, CDR2 SMNVEV (reference sequence). CDR3 length: 16 amino acids. V lost 6 bases, J lost 0 bases, and 15 bases lay in between. The CDR3 DNA reads TGTGCCAGCAGCCTGGACAGCAGTAGTAGCAATCAGCCCCAGCATTTT. This sequence encodes CASSLDSSSSNQPQHF.

This clonotype was observed at least ten times. This beta chain is off target for a library built for alpha chains, so its abundance means little. This CDR3 is CSASLSGGLSYTF. In DNA form, the CDR3 reads TGCAGTGCTAGCCTCTCCGGGGGTCTGAGCTACACCTTC. The genes are TRBV20-1 and TRBJ1-2; D might be TRBD1 (5 bases). The CDR3 is 13 residues long. V gave up 3 bases and J gave up 9 bases, with 17 bases separating them. Germline assignment: CDR1 DFQATT and CDR2 SNEGSKA (reference sequence).

Concerning this clonotype itself: Since a much larger clone is just one base distant, this may be a read error. For a library built for alpha chains, this beta chain is a stray read; little rests on its size. The chain has TRBV18 and TRBJ2-3; a possible D gene is TRBD1 (6 bases). With the DNA end fitting TRBJ1-5 better, the J assignment may be wrong. The germline V gene has CDR1 KGHSH and CDR2 LQKENI. The CDR3 has 14 residues. This CDR3 is CASSPDRVTDTQHF. The DNA for the CDR3 is TGTGCCAGCTCACCGGACAGAGTCACAGATACGCAGCATTTT.

This clonotype came up many times. This beta chain appears as a stray read in a library generated for alpha chains; its size is not informative. The chain links TRBV10-3 to TRBJ1-5; D not resolved. The V gene lost 8 bases and the J gene lost 2 bases, with 10 bases spanning the gap. In germline, CDR1 is ENHRY, CDR2 SYGVKD. CDR3 length equals 13 residues. The CDR3 bases are TGTGCCATCGCGGTCGCGGGCAATCAGCCCCAGCATTTT. Its translation: CAIAVAGNQPQHF.

This clonotype was observed a few times. This beta chain turned up in a library designed for alpha chains; as an off-target read, its abundance says little. The chain couples TRBV5-6 to TRBJ2-6; 7 positions agree with TRBD1. Germline loops: CDR1 SGHDT, CDR2 YYEEEE. This CDR3 is 18 amino acids long. J was trimmed by 0 bases and V by 5 bases; bases with no gene match: 11. The CDR3 reads CASRGTGDPCSGANVLTF. Here the CDR3 DNA reads TGTGCCAGCAGGGGAACAGGGGACCCCTGCTCTGGGGCCAACGTCCTGACTTTC.